This T cell receptor (beta chain) appears in the sequencing data of a study of T-cell memory formation after mild COVID-19. Study details: Among the donors, TCR clusters were largely specific to each donor.

Overall study findings and caveats: Chiefly within CM and EM were the contracting CD4+ clones; CD8+ ones were within EMRA. Cross-reactive memory apparently joined, as some responding clones appeared in pre-infection memory.

As to this clonotype: Its antigen is not identified.

TCRdb independently ran MiXCR on the 5' RACE reads; one entry per CDR3 protein. The sample lists around 530,000 distinct CDR3 sequences, about a fifth occurring once. CDR3 length equals 14 residues. The germline V gene has CDR1 LNHNV and CDR2 YYDKDF (reference sequence). Germline trimming cut 4 bases from V and 6 bases from J; bases unmatched to any gene: 6. This sequence was found in an adult woman who had mild COVID-19 (a few samples of this study predate the infection). Cell type and time point are not known. The sequenced sample consisted of PBMCs or a T cell subset sorted from them (not recorded which). This chain joins TRBV15 and TRBJ2-3, with 8 positions matching TRBD1. CDR3 nucleotide sequence: TGTGCCACCAGCACCTATGGACAGGGTGATACGCAGTATTTT. As protein: CATSTYGQGDTQYF.